This T cell receptor beta chain was retrieved from a study of blood T cell repertoires in COVID-19. Study summary: The United States, Italy and Spain supplied acute and convalescent COVID-19 samples. Sources were T cells, B-cell-depleted T cells, or PBMCs; the material itself was cDNA or gDNA.

The ends lost 0 bases at V and 5 bases at J; junction bases unmatched: 5. Germline assignment: CDR1 KGHSH and CDR2 LQKENI. The CDR3 is 17 amino acids. In the source study's methods: The authors estimated nucleated cell counts from reference gene primer amplification. The method was immunoSEQ multiplex PCR; TCRdb's version includes in-frame clones alone and lacks a portion of them. V, J and clone size are those of that table, while D and trimming were read from the DNA. The sample lists 60,000 or so clones, about nine tenths occurring once. The sequence derives from a human donor with acute or convalescent COVID-19. The donor label of this sample is uncertain. Sequencing was carried out using peripheral blood. The chain links TRBV18 to TRBJ2-2; 11 bases are a match to TRBD1. The CDR3, as DNA: TGTGCCAGCTCACCACCGACCGGGACAGGGGGTACCGGGGAGCTGTTTTTT. It is translated as CASSPPTGTGGTGELFF.